The clone carrying this T cell receptor beta chain was seen at least ten times. Antigen specificity is unknown. The isolated RNA, all of it, was reverse transcribed, so expressed TCRB transcripts were what got sequenced. The assay was immunoSEQ multiplex PCR, and TCRdb's table has in-frame clones only and misses some. The profile shows a few hundred thousand clones, approximately 15% of them singletons. This CDR3 spans 13 amino acids. Deletions cut 2 bases from V and 5 bases from J, with 12 bases between. The germline CDR1 and CDR2 sequences are GTSNPN and SVGIG (reference sequence). The data stem from a study of beta chain features in type 1 diabetes. Whole-study results and caveats: Patients' naive, central memory and regulatory TCRB repertoires appeared more alike than those of healthy donors.

The sequenced material came from naive CD4+ T cells from blood. The J gene is TRBJ1-1, the V gene TRBV30; D is unclear. The source of this sequence is a man aged 25 to 40 in good health. CDR3 sequence (DNA): TGTGCCTGGAGTATTAAGGGAGGAACTGAAGCTTTCTTT. It codes for CAWSIKGGTEAFF. The variable domain in full, completed from reference TRBV30 and TRBJ1-1, reads SQTIHQWPATLVQPVGSPLSLECTVEGTSNPNLYWYRQAAGRGLQLLFYSVGIGQISSEVPQNLSASRPQDRQFILSSKKLLLSDSGFYLCAWSIKGGTEAFFGQGTRLTVV.